A single sample gave rise to the 25 T cell receptor beta chains below, sequenced in a study of cytomegalovirus exposure and HLA in healthy donors. Method: immunoSEQ multiplex PCR; TCRdb's copy keeps in-frame clones and lacks some. Of around 300,000 clones in the sample, around 90% were seen once. The sample comprised PBMCs. Receptors were obtained from a man younger than 40 in good health and CMV-seronegative.

This rearrangement joins TRBV5-1 to TRBJ2-2; 8 bases are shared with TRBD2. The CDR3 consists of 17 residues. V lost 0 bases to trimming and J lost 5 bases; unmatched junction nucleotides: 9. Looked up from germline, CDR1 is SGHRS and CDR2 is YFSETQ. The CDR3 is CASSLVAGGRWTGELFF. CDR3 in DNA: TGCGCCAGCAGCTTGGTGGCGGGGGGCCGGTGGACCGGGGAGCTGTTTTTT.

The chain recombines TRBV10-2 with TRBJ2-2; a possible D gene is TRBD1 (5 bases). This CDR3 has 12 amino acids. V was clipped by 10 bases and J by 1 base, with 7 bases between them. From germline, CDR1 is WSHSY and CDR2 SAAADI. CDR3 amino acids: CAIGQNTGELFF. DNA of the CDR3: TGCGCCATCGGACAGAACACCGGGGAGCTGTTTTTT.

The J gene is TRBJ2-7, the V gene TRBV27, with 10 bases identical to TRBD1. V was clipped by 0 bases and J by 6 bases; unmatched bases: 5. Germline V gene data show CDR1 as MNHEY and CDR2 as SMNVEV (reference sequence). The CDR3 is 15 amino acids. CDR3 sequence (DNA): TGTGCCAGCAGTTTATCGATGGGACAGGGGTTCGAGCAGTACTTC. Translating gives CASSLSMGQGFEQYF.

The chain couples TRBV5-6 to TRBJ1-1, with 10 bases identical to TRBD1. Germline CDR1 and CDR2: SGHDT and YYEEEE. This CDR3 has 15 residues. Trimming cost V 0 bases and J 4 bases; bases outside gene matches: 3. The CDR3 DNA is TGTGCCAGCAGCTTGGGGACAGGGGGTCCCACTGAAGCTTTCTTT. The encoded protein is CASSLGTGGPTEAFF.

This clone was detected only once. This sample also contains other DNA sequences that code for the same CDR3. The genes are TRBV27 and TRBJ1-2; D is ambiguous. The CDR3 length is 14 residues. CDR1 is MNHEY, CDR2 SMNVEV, per germline (reference sequence). The V gene lost 2 bases and the J gene lost 1 base, with 8 bases spanning the gap. This CDR3 is CASSLTGSNYGYTF. Here the CDR3 DNA reads TGTGCCAGCAGTTTAACGGGGAGTAACTATGGCTACACCTTC.

The genes are TRBV4-1 and TRBJ1-1, with D unclear. CDR3 length: 14 residues. The V gene's germline CDR1 is MGHRA and CDR2 YSYEKL. V lost 4 bases and J 1 base, leaving 10 bases between the germline ends. For the CDR3, the DNA is TGCGCCAGCAGCCGGTCGGGGTCGAACACTGAAGCTTTCTTT. Residues: CASSRSGSNTEAFF.

The rearrangement uses TRBV7-9 and TRBJ2-7; D possibly corresponds to TRBD2 (5 bases). The CDR3 length is 16 residues. Trimming removed 5 bases at V and 2 bases at J, with 19 bases between. Germline V gene data show CDR1 as SEHNR and CDR2 as FQNEAQ (reference sequence). The CDR3 DNA reads as TGTGCCAGCAGCCATAACCGTATGGGAGCAACCTACGAGCAGTACTTC. Translating gives CASSHNRMGATYEQYF.

In DNA, the CDR3 is TGCGCCAGCAGCCAAGTTTTGTATAGCAATCAGCCCCAGCATTTT. Its translation: CASSQVLYSNQPQHF. The gene calls are TRBV4-1 and TRBJ1-5; D not certain. With 1 base removed from V and 0 bases from J, the gap between germline ends came to 7 bases. CDR3 length: 15 residues. Germline loops: CDR1 MGHRA, CDR2 YSYEKL.

The chain is built from TRBV10-1 and TRBJ2-1; 7 bases match TRBD2. V was pared by 6 bases and J by 7 bases, with 9 bases of the junction left unmatched. Germline CDR1 reads WNHNN; CDR2 reads SYGVQD (reference sequence). The CDR3 has 14 residues. The CDR3 DNA sequence: TGCGCCAGCAGCGCCTCAGCGGGGCGGAATGAGCAGTTCTTC. It is translated as CASSASAGRNEQFF.

The chain is built from TRBV5-6 and TRBJ1-3; D might be TRBD1 (5 bases). Trimming stripped 5 bases from V and 9 bases from J, with 18 bases between. There are 14 residues in the CDR3. Germline lookup yields CDR1 SGHDT and CDR2 YYEEEE. The CDR3 protein is CASSNGASGGTIYF. As DNA, the CDR3 is TGTGCCAGCAGTAACGGAGCTTCGGGGGGCACCATATATTTT. The whole variable domain, remainder taken from reference TRBV5-6 and TRBJ1-3, is DAGVTQSPTHLIKTRGQQVTLRCSPKSGHDTVSWYQQALGQGPQFIFQYYEEEERQRGNFPDRFSGHQFPNYSSELNVNALLLGDSALYLCASSNGASGGTIYFGEGSWLTVV.

The chain recombines TRBV19 with TRBJ2-7; 9 nucleotides match TRBD1. The CDR3 is 15 amino acids. CDR1 and CDR2 from the germline V gene are LNHDA and SQIVND (reference sequence). The V gene end was trimmed by 8 bases and the J gene end by 0 bases; junction bases not matched to a gene: 8. CDR3 residues: CASGPAGQGSYEQYF. DNA for the CDR3: TGTGCCAGTGGCCCAGCGGGACAGGGCTCCTACGAGCAGTACTTC.

The rearrangement uses TRBV10-3 and TRBJ2-5; D unresolved. Trimming shortened V by 4 bases and J by 3 bases, and 18 bases separated the two germline ends. The CDR3 contains 16 residues. The germline V gene has CDR1 ENHRY and CDR2 SYGVKD. Here the CDR3 reads CAISAIHGTDKETQYF. The CDR3 DNA sequence: TGTGCCATCAGTGCCATCCATGGTACAGACAAAGAGACCCAGTACTTC.

In its sample, this clone was seen a few times. The sample carries other DNA sequences with the same CDR3. The gene calls are TRBV7-9 and TRBJ1-1, with a possible D match to TRBD1 (5 bases). From germline, CDR1 is SEHNR and CDR2 FQNEAQ (reference sequence). The CDR3 covers 14 residues. V lost 1 base and J lost 2, with 8 bases in between. The CDR3 nucleotides read TGTGCCAGCAGCTTAGGTACAGGCAACACTGAAGCTTTCTTT. Its translation is CASSLGTGNTEAFF. The full variable domain, with the rest looked up from reference TRBV7-9 and TRBJ1-1, is DTGVSQNPRHKITKRGQNVTFRCDPISEHNRLYWYRQTLGQGPEFLTYFQNEAQLEKSRLLSDRFSAERPKGSFSTLEIQRTEQGDSAMYLCASSLGTGNTEAFFGQGTRLTVV.

The V gene is TRBV6-5, the J gene TRBJ2-7, with 8 bases identical to TRBD1. Trimming at V came to 6 bases and at J to 3 bases, leaving 10 bases not matched to a gene. Germline CDR1 and CDR2: MNHEY and SVGAGI. The CDR3 has 15 amino acids. The CDR3 DNA reads TGTGCCAGCAGCTACCCGGGACAGGAGAACTACGAGCAGTACTTC. It encodes CASSYPGQENYEQYF.

The genes are TRBV15 and TRBJ2-7; 7 bases match TRBD2. V shed 0 bases, J shed 6 bases, and the junction held 14 bases outside the gene matches. The CDR3 is 17 residues long. CDR1 is LNHNV and CDR2 is YYDKDF in the germline V gene (reference sequence). The CDR3 loop reads CATSRDGGREGAFEQYF. CDR3 nucleotide sequence: TGTGCCACCAGCAGAGATGGTGGCAGGGAGGGTGCGTTCGAGCAGTACTTC.

V and J are TRBV9 and TRBJ2-7, with 12 bases identical to TRBD1. The CDR3 sequence is 15 residues long. Germline V gives CDR1 SGDLS, CDR2 YYNGEE. The J segment lost 5 bases and the V segment lost 6 bases, leaving 9 bases of the junction unmatched. CDR3 sequence reads: CASNPSGTGGDEQYF. CDR3 nucleotide sequence: TGTGCCAGCAACCCCTCCGGGACAGGGGGCGACGAGCAGTACTTC.

This sequence joins TRBV5-6 and TRBJ1-1, with 8 positions matching TRBD1. There are 14 residues in the CDR3. The trim removed 6 bases at V and 1 base at J, leaving 5 bases unmatched. From germline, CDR1 is SGHDT and CDR2 YYEEEE. The CDR3 is CASTAGGTNTEAFF. The CDR3, as DNA: TGTGCCAGCACCGCAGGGGGCACGAACACTGAAGCTTTCTTT.

This chain connects TRBV18 to TRBJ2-1; 9 nucleotides agree with TRBD2. CDR1 is KGHSH, CDR2 LQKENI, per germline. This CDR3 comprises 16 residues. Trimming cost V 3 bases and J 7 bases; bases outside gene matches: 10. The CDR3 DNA follows: TGTGCCAGCTCACCGCGGGGGGGGACCGCCCCTAATGAGCAGTTCTTC. Its translation is CASSPRGGTAPNEQFF.

The V gene is TRBV2, the J gene TRBJ1-5; 7 bases are shared with TRBD1. V was clipped by 6 bases and J by 0 bases; unmatched bases: 8. CDR3 size: 16 residues. Looked up from germline, CDR1 is SNHLY and CDR2 is FYNNEI. DNA for the CDR3: TGTGCCAGCAGCGACAAGACAGGGAATAGCAATCAGCCCCAGCATTTT. This gives the protein CASSDKTGNSNQPQHF. Using reference TRBV2 and TRBJ1-5 for the parts outside the CDR3, the full variable domain is EPEVTQTPSHQVTQMGQEVILRCVPISNHLYFYWYRQILGQKVEFLVSFYNNEISEKSEIFDDQFSVERPDGSNFTLKIRSTKLEDSAMYFCASSDKTGNSNQPQHFGDGTRLSIL.

CDR3 loop: CASSPSRSYQPQHF. CDR3 sequence (DNA): TGTGCCAGCTCACCTTCGCGATCGTATCAGCCCCAGCATTTT. This chain uses TRBV18 with TRBJ1-5, with D uncertain. V lost 3 bases to trimming and J lost 5 bases, with 11 bases between them. This CDR3 has 14 amino acids. Per germline, CDR1 KGHSH and CDR2 LQKENI.

J is TRBJ1-5 and V is TRBV6-5; 8 bases fit TRBD1. Germline V lookup: CDR1 MNHEY, CDR2 SVGAGI. The CDR3 contains 16 residues. V shed 4 bases, J shed 3 bases, and the junction held 8 bases outside the gene matches. In DNA form, the CDR3 reads TGTGCCAGCAGTTCATCGGGACAGGTAACCAATCAGCCCCAGCATTTT. Translated, it gives CASSSSGQVTNQPQHF.

The chain carries TRBV11-2 and TRBJ2-7; 10 bases align to TRBD2. Germline CDR1 and CDR2: SGHAT and FQNNGV. V shed 3 bases, J shed 4 bases, and the junction held 6 bases outside the gene matches. The CDR3 runs to 15 residues. This CDR3 reads CASSFTSGVLYEQYF. In DNA, the CDR3 is TGTGCCAGCAGCTTTACTAGCGGGGTGTTGTACGAGCAGTACTTC.

The chain recombines TRBV10-1 with TRBJ2-5; possible D gene TRBD2, 6 bases. The CDR3 length is 13 residues. Germline values: CDR1 WNHNN, CDR2 SYGVQD (reference sequence). V lost 5 bases and J lost 1, with 8 bases in between. CDR3 in amino acids: CASSRDSQETQYF. The CDR3 nucleotides read TGCGCCAGCAGTAGGGACTCCCAAGAGACCCAGTACTTC.

The chain combines TRBV6-7 with TRBJ2-6; D unclear. TRBV6-7 counts as an open reading frame of uncertain function. This CDR3 has 20 amino acids. With 0 bases removed from V and 2 bases from J, the gap between germline ends came to 20 bases. The CDR3 DNA follows: TGTGCCAGCAGTTACTCGATCTATGCCTCCTACCGGGCTGGGGCCAACGTCCTGACTTTC. As protein: CASSYSIYASYRAGANVLTF.

The chain combines TRBV10-2 with TRBJ2-5; D is perhaps TRBD2 (5 bases). V was pared by 0 bases and J by 1 base, with 12 bases between. The CDR3 runs to 16 residues. Germline values: CDR1 WSHSY, CDR2 SAAADI. The CDR3 DNA sequence: TGCGCCAGCAGTGAGTCTCAACTAGAGATCCAAGAGACCCAGTACTTC. Translation gives CASSESQLEIQETQYF.